The 32 T cell receptor beta chains given below trace back to one sample, sequenced in a study of blood T cell repertoires in COVID-19. This table comes from immunoSEQ multiplex PCR, and its TCRdb copy is limited to in-frame clones, with some not included. The sample consists of about 240,000 clones, roughly nine tenths of them appearing once. Sequencing input: peripheral blood. All receptors derive from a man aged 60-69 years who had recovered from COVID-19.

The chain recombines TRBV7-6 with TRBJ2-1; 7 nucleotides agree with TRBD2. The CDR3 has 16 amino acids. Germline V CDR1 and CDR2: SGHVS, FNYEAQ. Trimming took 1 base from V and 6 from J; bases not matched to a gene: 9. The CDR3 loop reads CASSLVRGSGFNEQFF. In nucleotides, the CDR3 is TGTGCCAGCAGCTTAGTGCGGGGGTCCGGCTTCAATGAGCAGTTCTTC.

The chain is built from TRBV19 and TRBJ1-3, with 9 nucleotides matching TRBD1. Germline V CDR1 and CDR2: LNHDA, SQIVND (reference sequence). V trimming: 7 bases; J trimming: 2 bases; junction bases outside the gene matches: 6. The CDR3 has 15 residues. CDR3 DNA sequence: TGTGCCAGTATGGAGACAGGGGGGACTGGAAACACCATATATTTT. Amino acid sequence: CASMETGGTGNTIYF. Filled out from reference TRBV19 and TRBJ1-3, the complete variable domain reads DGGITQSPKYLFRKEGQNVTLSCEQNLNHDAMYWYRQDPGQGLRLIYYSQIVNDFQKGDIAEGYSVSREKKESFPLTVTSAQKNPTAFYLCASMETGGTGNTIYFGEGSWLTVV.

CDR3: CASLRQGADLVAEAFF. CDR3 in DNA: TGTGCCAGTCTACGACAGGGGGCGGATTTGGTCGCTGAAGCTTTCTTT. The chain links TRBV19 to TRBJ1-1; 10 nucleotides agree with TRBD1. This CDR3 has 16 residues. The junction had 15 bases not matched to a gene; V was cut back by 8 bases and J by 6 bases. CDR1 and CDR2 (germline): LNHDA, SQIVND (reference sequence).

The chain is built from TRBV25-1 and TRBJ2-4; weak D call: TRBD2 (5 bases). CDR1 is MGHDK, CDR2 SYGVNS, per germline. Trimming removed 8 bases at V and 7 bases at J, with 12 bases between. This CDR3 region has 12 residues. The CDR3 DNA is TGTGCCAGCTCTCACGGAGGTAACATTCAGTACTTC. It yields the protein CASSHGGNIQYF.

The chain has TRBV3-1 (or the pseudogene TRBV3-2) and TRBJ1-2; D perhaps matches TRBD1 (6 bases). V lost 1 base, J lost 4 bases, and 10 bases lay in between. The CDR3 has 14 amino acids. Looked up from germline, CDR1 is LGHDT and CDR2 is YNNKEL (reference sequence). CDR3 bases: TGTGCCAGCAGCCAAGGACAGGTTTTCTATGGCTACACCTTC. It encodes CASSQGQVFYGYTF.

The rearrangement uses TRBV12-3 or TRBV12-4 and TRBJ1-2; D is perhaps TRBD1 (5 bases). The length of the CDR3 is 11 residues. The CDR3 bases are TGTGCGAACGGGGGAGGTAGGGGCTACACCTTC. Its protein product is CANGGGRGYTF.

J is TRBJ1-3 and V is TRBV29-1, with 7 bases lining up with TRBD1. Germline assignment: CDR1 SQVTM and CDR2 ANQGSEA. Trimming removed 6 bases from V and 3 bases from J; junction bases left unmatched: 5. The CDR3 has 13 amino acids. CDR3 region: CSVWTGDGNTIYF. Here the CDR3 DNA reads TGCAGCGTCTGGACAGGCGATGGAAACACCATATATTTT.

The chain recombines TRBV3-1 (or the pseudogene TRBV3-2) with TRBJ1-6; D gene unclear. V was trimmed by 4 bases and J by 6 bases, leaving 10 bases between them. This CDR3 region has 14 residues. The germline V gene encodes CDR1 LGHDT and CDR2 YNNKEL (reference sequence). The CDR3: CASSLRRSNSPLHF. CDR3 DNA: TGTGCCAGCAGCCTCAGGAGGAGTAATTCACCCCTCCACTTT.

The V gene is TRBV24-1, the J gene TRBJ2-5, with a tentative D call TRBD1 (6 bases). Germline-derived CDR1 and CDR2 are KGHDR and SFDVKD. The ends were cut back, 3 bases at V and 4 bases at J, with 8 bases in the middle. The CDR3 has 13 residues. In nucleotides, the CDR3 is TGTGCCACCAGTGATCAGGGGTTAGAGACCCAGTACTTC. Translation gives CATSDQGLETQYF.

This clone was seen more than once but under ten times. The chain links TRBV3-1 (or the pseudogene TRBV3-2) to TRBJ2-1, with D perhaps matching TRBD2 (6 bases). CDR1 and CDR2 (germline): LGHDT, YNNKEL (reference sequence). V was pared by 5 bases and J by 12 bases, with 14 bases between. The CDR3 totals 12 residues. Here the CDR3 DNA reads TGTGCCAGCAGCGGGTGGGGACTTGGGCAGTTCTTC. As protein: CASSGWGLGQFF.

The chain couples TRBV2 to TRBJ1-6; a possible D gene is TRBD1 (6 bases). The CDR3 is 16 amino acids. Germline assignment: CDR1 SNHLY and CDR2 FYNNEI. The ends were cut back, 7 bases at V and 0 bases at J, with 13 bases in the middle. This CDR3 is CASTRGRYSYNSPLHF. CDR3 sequence (DNA): TGTGCCAGCACCAGGGGAAGATACTCCTATAATTCACCCCTCCACTTT. The whole variable domain, remainder taken from reference TRBV2 and TRBJ1-6, is EPEVTQTPSHQVTQMGQEVILRCVPISNHLYFYWYRQILGQKVEFLVSFYNNEISEKSEIFDDQFSVERPDGSNFTLKIRSTKLEDSAMYFCASTRGRYSYNSPLHFGNGTRLTVT.

V usage is TRBV6-4 and J usage is TRBJ1-6, with TRBD1 as a possible D gene (6 bases). V was clipped by 9 bases and J by 9 bases, with 24 bases between them. Germline V lookup: CDR1 MRHNA, CDR2 SNTAGT. This CDR3 region has 16 residues. CDR3 DNA: TGTGCCAGACTACCAGGGGTAACGTTGTCGGGTTCACCCCTCCACTTT. Translation gives CARLPGVTLSGSPLHF.

The rearrangement uses TRBV27 and TRBJ2-4, with 10 bases fitting TRBD1. The germline CDR1 and CDR2 sequences are MNHEY and SMNVEV (reference sequence). The junction had 4 bases not matched to a gene; V was cut back by 3 bases and J by 5 bases. The CDR3 has 15 amino acids. The CDR3 sequence is CASSFRDRGQNIQYF. In nucleotides, the CDR3 is TGTGCCAGCAGTTTTCGAGACAGGGGGCAAAACATTCAGTACTTC.

The chain recombines TRBV10-2 with TRBJ1-3; TRBD1 might be the D (5 bases). The CDR3 sequence is 14 residues long. The V gene's germline CDR1 is WSHSY and CDR2 SAAADI. Deletions cut 2 bases from V and 4 bases from J, with 9 bases between. CDR3 sequence: CASSETGGGNTIYF. The CDR3 DNA reads TGCGCCAGCAGTGAGACCGGGGGAGGAAACACCATATATTTT.

As regards this clone: The same CDR3 also results from other DNA sequences found in this sample. The chain combines TRBV5-4 with TRBJ1-2, with TRBD1 matching over 7 bases. V trimming: 4 bases; J trimming: 4 bases; junction bases outside the gene matches: 1. The CDR3 sequence is 12 residues long. Germline loops: CDR1 SGHNT, CDR2 YYREEE (reference sequence). CDR3 residues: CASSRDSYGYTF. The CDR3 region has the DNA TGTGCCAGCAGCCGGGACAGCTATGGCTACACCTTC.

This rearrangement joins TRBV6-5 to TRBJ1-6; D unresolved. Germline values: CDR1 MNHEY, CDR2 SVGAGI. The CDR3 totals 14 residues. Trimming removed 6 bases from V and 7 bases from J, with 13 bases in between. CDR3 loop: CASRLAITNSPLHF. The CDR3 DNA reads TGTGCCAGCAGACTAGCGATAACCAATTCACCCCTCCACTTT.

The chain couples TRBV5-1 to TRBJ2-1, with 7 bases fitting TRBD2. The V segment lost 6 bases and the J segment 1 base; nucleotides outside the gene matches: 13. Germline-derived CDR1 and CDR2 are SGHRS and YFSETQ. This CDR3 spans 17 amino acids. The CDR3 bases are TGCGCCAGCACTCCGCTACTAGCGAGGAGGTCCTACAATGAGCAGTTCTTC. It yields the protein CASTPLLARRSYNEQFF.

The count of this clone is one. CDR3 DNA sequence: TGTGCCAGCTCACCAACTAGCGGGGGCCCCTACAATGAGCAGTTCTTC. Amino acid sequence: CASSPTSGGPYNEQFF. The chain is built from TRBV18 and TRBJ2-1; TRBD2 agrees at 11 bases. The V and J ends lost 2 bases and 2 bases, in that order; junction bases with no gene match: 2. The CDR3 is 16 amino acids. CDR1 KGHSH and CDR2 LQKENI come from the germline V gene.

The chain is built from TRBV30 and TRBJ1-1, with 10 bases that match TRBD1. V lost 2 bases to trimming and J lost 2 bases; unmatched junction nucleotides: 11. The CDR3 sequence is 17 residues long. The germline gives CDR1 GTSNPN, CDR2 SVGIG (reference sequence). CDR3 protein: CAWSSLTGGFHNTEAFF. The CDR3 DNA sequence: TGTGCCTGGAGTAGTTTGACAGGGGGCTTTCATAACACTGAAGCTTTCTTT.

The chain carries TRBV12-3 or TRBV12-4 and TRBJ2-2; D not certain. V dropped 7 bases and J dropped 3 bases, with 3 bases sitting between them. The CDR3 length is 11 residues. The CDR3 loop is CASIYTGELFF. The CDR3 bases are TGTGCCAGCATCTACACCGGGGAGCTGTTTTTT.

This clone occurred once. The CDR3 nucleotides are TGTGCCACCAGCAGAGACCCGACAGGGGTGATCCACATTCAGTACTTC. Its protein is CATSRDPTGVIHIQYF. J is TRBJ2-4 and V is TRBV15; 8 nucleotides match TRBD1. The CDR3 extends over 16 amino acids. V gave up 0 bases and J gave up 8 bases; unmatched junction bases: 9. The germline gives CDR1 LNHNV, CDR2 YYDKDF (reference sequence). The full variable domain, completed using reference TRBV15 and TRBJ2-4, is DAMVIQNPRYQVTQFGKPVTLSCSQTLNHNVMYWYQQKSSQAPKLLFHYYDKDFNNEADTPDNFQSRRPNTSFCFLDIRSPGLGDTAMYLCATSRDPTGVIHIQYFGAGTRLSVL.

The rearrangement uses TRBV18 and TRBJ1-2, with TRBD1 identical over 11 bases. The germline V gene encodes CDR1 KGHSH and CDR2 LQKENI. The length of the CDR3 is 15 residues. After removal of 2 bases from V and 7 bases from J, the junction contained 6 bases not matched to a gene. The CDR3 nucleotides are TGTGCCAGCTCACCAAGGGGACAGGGGGAAGGTGGCTACACCTTC. As protein: CASSPRGQGEGGYTF.

This sequence joins TRBV15 and TRBJ2-6; D may be TRBD1 (6 bases). Germline CDR1 and CDR2: LNHNV and YYDKDF (reference sequence). The CDR3 runs to 14 residues. Trimming pared 3 bases from V and 4 bases from J, leaving 7 bases between. The CDR3 nucleotides are TGTGCCACCAGCAGGGGGGCGGGGGCCAACGTCCTGACTTTC. Amino acid sequence: CATSRGAGANVLTF.

V and J are TRBV7-9 and TRBJ2-2; 9 nucleotides align to TRBD2. This CDR3 is built from 16 residues. V was pared by 6 bases and J by 2 bases, with 7 bases of the junction left unmatched. CDR1 and CDR2 (germline): SEHNR, FQNEAQ (reference sequence). CDR3 loop: CASRPGTSSNTGELFF. Written as DNA, the CDR3 is TGTGCCAGCAGGCCCGGGACTAGCTCAAACACCGGGGAGCTGTTTTTT.

This sequence joins TRBV5-7 and TRBJ2-3, with 10 bases aligning to TRBD1. TRBV5-7 is flagged as an ORF with uncertain function. The V and J ends lost 3 bases and 1 base, in that order; junction bases with no gene match: 14. CDR3 length equals 19 residues. The CDR3 region has the DNA TGTGCCAGCAGCTCCTATAGAGCCGGGACAGGGGAGGGCACAGATACGCAGTATTTT. Protein sequence: CASSSYRAGTGEGTDTQYF.

The gene calls are TRBV19 and TRBJ1-2; D is possibly TRBD1 (5 bases). The CDR3 consists of 13 residues. Trimming cost V 5 bases and J 3 bases, with 10 bases left between them. Germline V gene lookup returns CDR1 LNHDA and CDR2 SQIVND (reference sequence). This CDR3 is CASSRGVYYGYTF. The CDR3 region has the DNA TGTGCCAGTAGTCGGGGGGTCTACTATGGCTACACCTTC.

The J gene is TRBJ1-4, the V gene TRBV7-9, with 7 bases lining up with TRBD1. The J segment lost 10 bases and the V segment lost 5 bases, leaving 7 bases of the junction unmatched. CDR1 and CDR2 (germline): SEHNR, FQNEAQ (reference sequence). This CDR3 spans 13 amino acids. The CDR3 here is CASSPTGDGKLFF. The CDR3 coding sequence is TGTGCCAGCAGCCCAACAGGGGATGGAAAACTGTTTTTT.

The chain employs TRBV5-1 and TRBJ2-1; 7 positions agree with TRBD2. V was clipped by 4 bases and J by 7 bases; unmatched bases: 14. Germline V gene data show CDR1 as SGHRS and CDR2 as YFSETQ. The CDR3 sequence is 16 residues long. CDR3 DNA: TGCGCCAGCAGCACCCGAGTCGGGGAGGGGTGGAATGAGCAGTTCTTC. This gives the protein CASSTRVGEGWNEQFF. Drawing the rest from reference TRBV5-1 and TRBJ2-1, the complete variable domain is KAGVTQTPRYLIKTRGQQVTLSCSPISGHRSVSWYQQTPGQGLQFLFEYFSETQRNKGNFPGRFSGRQFSNSRSEMNVSTLELGDSALYLCASSTRVGEGWNEQFFGPGTRLTVL.

The chain is built from TRBV2 and TRBJ2-7, with a possible D match to TRBD2 (5 bases). The V gene lost 7 bases and the J gene lost 5 bases, with 12 bases spanning the gap. The CDR3 runs 12 residues. Germline V gene sequence: CDR1 SNHLY, CDR2 FYNNEI. The CDR3 DNA is TGTGCCAGCATGAGTAGCGAGGACGAGCAGTACTTC. Translating it yields CASMSSEDEQYF.

Turning to this clone: The sample has other DNA sequences that encode this CDR3 too. The V gene is TRBV18, the J gene TRBJ1-4, with D possibly being TRBD1 (6 bases). With 3 bases removed from V and 2 bases from J, the gap between germline ends came to 7 bases. Germline CDR1 is KGHSH and CDR2 is LQKENI. The CDR3 is 14 residues long. The CDR3: CASSPRGTNEKLFF. The CDR3, as DNA: TGTGCCAGCTCACCCAGGGGCACTAATGAAAAACTGTTTTTT.

The V gene is TRBV3-1 (or the pseudogene TRBV3-2), the J gene TRBJ1-2; the D is unclear. Trimming removed 1 base at V and 5 bases at J, with 8 bases between. The CDR3 totals 13 residues. The germline V gene encodes CDR1 LGHDT and CDR2 YNNKEL (reference sequence). The CDR3 DNA is TGTGCCAGCAGCCAAGGAGCAGGTTATGGCTACACCTTC. Translating gives CASSQGAGYGYTF.

The V and J genes are TRBV9 and TRBJ1-4, with TRBD1 matching 8 bases. The junction had 4 bases not matched to a gene; V was cut back by 3 bases and J by 6 bases. The CDR3 loop spans 14 amino acids. CDR1 is SGDLS and CDR2 is YYNGEE in the germline V gene. This CDR3 reads CASSAGQAYEKLFF. The CDR3 DNA reads as TGTGCCAGCAGCGCGGGACAGGCTTATGAAAAACTGTTTTTT.